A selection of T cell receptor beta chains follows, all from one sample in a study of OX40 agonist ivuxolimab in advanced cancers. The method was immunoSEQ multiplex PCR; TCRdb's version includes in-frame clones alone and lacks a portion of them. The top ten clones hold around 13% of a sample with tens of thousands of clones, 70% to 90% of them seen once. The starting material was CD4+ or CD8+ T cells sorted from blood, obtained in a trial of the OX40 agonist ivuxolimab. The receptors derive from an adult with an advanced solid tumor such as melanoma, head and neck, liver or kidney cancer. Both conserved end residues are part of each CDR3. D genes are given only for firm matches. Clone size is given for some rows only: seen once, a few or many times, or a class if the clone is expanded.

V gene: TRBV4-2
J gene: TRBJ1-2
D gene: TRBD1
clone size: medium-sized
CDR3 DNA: TGTGCCAGCAGCCAAGTACCGGGACAGCCCTATGGCTACACCTTC
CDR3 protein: CASSQVPGQPYGYTF

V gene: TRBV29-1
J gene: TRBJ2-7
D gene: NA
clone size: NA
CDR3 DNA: TGCAGCGCGGTAGCCTACGAGCAGTACTTC
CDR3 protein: CSAVAYEQYF

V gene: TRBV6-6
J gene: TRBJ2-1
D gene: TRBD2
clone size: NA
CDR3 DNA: TGTGCCAGCATTTCTAGCGGGACCTACAATGAGCAGTTCTTC
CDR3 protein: CASISSGTYNEQFF

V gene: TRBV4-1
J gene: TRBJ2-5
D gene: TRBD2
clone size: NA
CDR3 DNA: TGCGCCAGCAGCCAAGTTGGGGGAGGGCCCGGTGAGACCCAGTACTTC
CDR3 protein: CASSQVGGGPGETQYF

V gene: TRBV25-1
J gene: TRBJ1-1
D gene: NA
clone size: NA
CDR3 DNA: TGTGCCAGCAGGGCTATCGGGACGACCACTGAAGCTTTCTTT
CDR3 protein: CASRAIGTTTEAFF

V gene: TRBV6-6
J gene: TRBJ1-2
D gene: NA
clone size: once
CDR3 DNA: TGTGCCAGCGGCCGACAAGCCGTTGGCTACACCTTC
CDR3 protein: CASGRQAVGYTF

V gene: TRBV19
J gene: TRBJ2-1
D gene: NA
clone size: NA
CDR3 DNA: TGTGCCAGTAGTCCCCCCTCTCGCGAGACTCCCTACAATGAGCAGTTCTTC
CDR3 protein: CASSPPSRETPYNEQFF

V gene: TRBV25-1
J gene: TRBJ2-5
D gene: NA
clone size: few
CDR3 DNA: TGTGCCAGCAGTGAATCCGGACGGTCCCAAGAGACCCAGTACTTC
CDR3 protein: CASSESGRSQETQYF

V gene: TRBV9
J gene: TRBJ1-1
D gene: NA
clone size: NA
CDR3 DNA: TGTGCCAGCAGCACCGACACATACACTGAAGCTTTCTTT
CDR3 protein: CASSTDTYTEAFF

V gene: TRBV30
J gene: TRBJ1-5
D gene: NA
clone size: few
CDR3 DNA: TGTGCCTGGAGTAACGGAATAAACCAGCCCCAGCATTTT
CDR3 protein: CAWSNGINQPQHF

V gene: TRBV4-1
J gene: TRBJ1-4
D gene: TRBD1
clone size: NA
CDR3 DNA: TGCGCCAGCAGCCCCCCCGGGACAGGGAGAGAAAAACTGTTTTTT
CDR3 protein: CASSPPGTGREKLFF

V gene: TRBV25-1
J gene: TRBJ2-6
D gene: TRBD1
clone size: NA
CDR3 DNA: TGTGCCAGCACGGGAAGACAGGGAGTCCCTGGGGCCAACGTCCTGACTTTC
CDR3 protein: CASTGRQGVPGANVLTF

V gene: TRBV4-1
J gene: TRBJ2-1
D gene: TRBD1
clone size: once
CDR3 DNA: TGCGCCAGCAGCCAGACAGGGGCTCCCTACAATGAGCAGTTCTTC
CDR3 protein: CASSQTGAPYNEQFF

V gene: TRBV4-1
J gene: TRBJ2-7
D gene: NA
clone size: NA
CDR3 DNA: TGCGCCAGCAGCCAATTTAGGGGGACTCCGTCCTACGAGCAGTACTTC
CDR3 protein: CASSQFRGTPSYEQYF

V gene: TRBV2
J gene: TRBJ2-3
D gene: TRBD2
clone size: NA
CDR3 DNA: TGTGCCAGGGCGGCTAGCGGGGCCAAGGATACGCAGTATTTT
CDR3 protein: CARAASGAKDTQYF

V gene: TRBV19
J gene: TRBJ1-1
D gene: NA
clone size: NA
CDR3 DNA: TGTGCCAGTAACGAGGGGAACACTGAAGCTTTCTTT
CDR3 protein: CASNEGNTEAFF

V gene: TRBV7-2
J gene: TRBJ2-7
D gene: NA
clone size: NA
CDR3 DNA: TGTGCCAGCAGCTTAGAGGTCCAGGGTGGCTACGAGCAGTACTTC
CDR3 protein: CASSLEVQGGYEQYF

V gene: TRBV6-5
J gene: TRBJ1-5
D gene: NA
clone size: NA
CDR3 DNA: TGTGCCAGCCACCTTAGCAGCAATCAGCCCCAGCATTTT
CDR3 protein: CASHLSSNQPQHF

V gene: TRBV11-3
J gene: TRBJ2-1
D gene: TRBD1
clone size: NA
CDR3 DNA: TGTGCCAGCAGCGCTAGCCCGGGACAGGGGAACAATGAGCAGTTCTTC
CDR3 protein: CASSASPGQGNNEQFF

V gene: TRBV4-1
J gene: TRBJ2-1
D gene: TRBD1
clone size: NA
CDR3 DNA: TGCGCCAGCAGCCAAGAGGCGACAGGGGGAAACAATGAGCAGTTCTTC
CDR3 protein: CASSQEATGGNNEQFF

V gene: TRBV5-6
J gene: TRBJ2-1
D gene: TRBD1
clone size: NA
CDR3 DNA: TGTGCCAGCAGCCTGGACAGGGGGGACTCTAGGTACAATGAGCAGTTCTTC
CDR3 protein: CASSLDRGDSRYNEQFF

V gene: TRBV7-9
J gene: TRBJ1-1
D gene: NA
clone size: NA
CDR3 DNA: TGTGCCAGCAGCTGGGGCGGGACTGAAGCTTTCTTT
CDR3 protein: CASSWGGTEAFF

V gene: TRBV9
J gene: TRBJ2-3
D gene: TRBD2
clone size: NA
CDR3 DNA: TGTGCCAGCAGCGACCCGGGCGGGAGGGTGAGCACAGATACGCAGTATTTT
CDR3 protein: CASSDPGGRVSTDTQYF

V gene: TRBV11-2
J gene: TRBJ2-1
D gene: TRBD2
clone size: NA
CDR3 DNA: TGTGCCAGCACCGTCTATAGCGGGGAGAGCTCCTACAATGAGCAGTTCTTC
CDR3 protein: CASTVYSGESSYNEQFF

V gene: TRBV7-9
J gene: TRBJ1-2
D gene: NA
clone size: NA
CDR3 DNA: TGTGCCAGCAGCCCGCGGTCCAGAGAGGTGGACACCTTC
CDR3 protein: CASSPRSREVDTF

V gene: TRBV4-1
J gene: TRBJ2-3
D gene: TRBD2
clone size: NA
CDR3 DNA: TGCGCCAGCAGCCAAGAAGCGCGGGGGGAGGGCACAGATACGCAGTATTTT
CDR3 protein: CASSQEARGEGTDTQYF

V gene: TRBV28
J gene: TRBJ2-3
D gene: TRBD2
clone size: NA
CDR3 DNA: TGTGCCAGCAGGGGGGCTAGCGGGACCACAGATACGCAGTATTTT
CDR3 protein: CASRGASGTTDTQYF

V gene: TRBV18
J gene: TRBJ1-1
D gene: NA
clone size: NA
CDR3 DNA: TGTGCCAGCTCACCAGGGACTGAAGCTTTCTTT
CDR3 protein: CASSPGTEAFF

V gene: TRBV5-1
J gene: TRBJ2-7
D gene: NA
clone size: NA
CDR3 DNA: TGCGCCAGCAGCCTCTCCACCAGAGGTTCCGGCGAGCAGTACTTC
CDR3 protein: CASSLSTRGSGEQYF

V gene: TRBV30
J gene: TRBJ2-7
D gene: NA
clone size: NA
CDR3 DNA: TGTGCCTGGAACTTGATGGTCGTCGGAGGCGAGCAGTACTTC
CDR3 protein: CAWNLMVVGGEQYF

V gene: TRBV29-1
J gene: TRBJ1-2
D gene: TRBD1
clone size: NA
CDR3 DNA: TGCAGCGTTGATTTTTCCGGGACAGGCTATGGCTACACCTTC
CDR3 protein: CSVDFSGTGYGYTF

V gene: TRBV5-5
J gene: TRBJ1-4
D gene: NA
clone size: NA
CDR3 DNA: TGTGCCAGCAGCCGGTGGTTGGAAAAACTGTTTTTT
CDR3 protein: CASSRWLEKLFF

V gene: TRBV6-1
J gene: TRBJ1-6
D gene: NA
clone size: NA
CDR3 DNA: TGTGCCAGCACCACGAATTCACCCCTCCACTTT
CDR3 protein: CASTTNSPLHF

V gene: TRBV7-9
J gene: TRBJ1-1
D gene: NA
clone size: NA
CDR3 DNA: TGTGCCAGCAGCCTCAACGCGGGGAACACTGAAGCTTTCTTT
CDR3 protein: CASSLNAGNTEAFF

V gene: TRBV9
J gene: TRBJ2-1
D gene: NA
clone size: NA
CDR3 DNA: TGTGCCAGCAGCCCTCAAAGGGCCTGGACCCCTGGGGAGCAGTTCTTC
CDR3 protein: CASSPQRAWTPGEQFF

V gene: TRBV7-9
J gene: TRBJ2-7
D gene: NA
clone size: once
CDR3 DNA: TGTGCCAGCACCGGGGCACGGGGGAACTCCTACGAGCAGTACTTC
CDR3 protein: CASTGARGNSYEQYF